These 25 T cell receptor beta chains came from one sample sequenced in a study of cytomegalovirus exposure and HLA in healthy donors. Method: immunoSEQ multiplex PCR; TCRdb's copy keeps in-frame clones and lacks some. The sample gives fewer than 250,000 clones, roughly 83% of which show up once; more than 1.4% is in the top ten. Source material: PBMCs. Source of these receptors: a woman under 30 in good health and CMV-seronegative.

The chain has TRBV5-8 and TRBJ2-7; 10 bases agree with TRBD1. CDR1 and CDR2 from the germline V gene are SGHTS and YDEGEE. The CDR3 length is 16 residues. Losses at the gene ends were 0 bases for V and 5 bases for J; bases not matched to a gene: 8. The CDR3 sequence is CASSLVRDRGFHEQYF. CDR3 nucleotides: TGTGCCAGCAGCTTGGTCCGGGACAGGGGCTTCCACGAGCAGTACTTC.

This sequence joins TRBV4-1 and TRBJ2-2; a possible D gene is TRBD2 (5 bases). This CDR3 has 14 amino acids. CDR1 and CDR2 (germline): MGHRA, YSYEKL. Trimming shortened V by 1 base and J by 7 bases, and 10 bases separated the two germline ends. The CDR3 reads CASSQAVAGGELFF. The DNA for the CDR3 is TGCGCCAGCAGCCAAGCGGTGGCGGGCGGGGAGCTGTTTTTT.

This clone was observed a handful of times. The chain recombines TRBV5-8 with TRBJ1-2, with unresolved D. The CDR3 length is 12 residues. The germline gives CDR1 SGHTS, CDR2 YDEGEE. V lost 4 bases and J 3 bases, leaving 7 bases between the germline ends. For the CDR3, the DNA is TGTGCCAGCAGCCCCCGGGACTATGGCTACACCTTC. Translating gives CASSPRDYGYTF.

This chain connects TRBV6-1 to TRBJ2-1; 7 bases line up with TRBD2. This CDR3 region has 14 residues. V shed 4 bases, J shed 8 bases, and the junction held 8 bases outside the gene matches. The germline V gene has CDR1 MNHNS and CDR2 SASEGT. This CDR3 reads CASSVRGLEYEQFF. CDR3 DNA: TGTGCCAGCAGTGTCCGCGGACTAGAGTATGAGCAGTTCTTC.

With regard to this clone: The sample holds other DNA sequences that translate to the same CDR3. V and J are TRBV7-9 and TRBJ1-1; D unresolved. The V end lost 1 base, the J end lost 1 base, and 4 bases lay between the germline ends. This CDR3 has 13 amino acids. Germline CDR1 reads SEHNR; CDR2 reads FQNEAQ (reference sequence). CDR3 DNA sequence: TGTGCCAGCAGCTTAGACAGGAACACTGAAGCTTTCTTT. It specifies CASSLDRNTEAFF.

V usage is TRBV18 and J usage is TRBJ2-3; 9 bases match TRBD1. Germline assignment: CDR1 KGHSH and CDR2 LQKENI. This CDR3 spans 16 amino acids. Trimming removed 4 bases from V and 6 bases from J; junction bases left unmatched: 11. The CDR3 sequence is CASSLSGQGNGDTQYF. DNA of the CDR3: TGTGCCAGCTCACTATCGGGACAGGGAAATGGGGATACGCAGTATTTT.

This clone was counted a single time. Here the CDR3 DNA reads TGTGCCTGGAGCCATAGCCCCCCAGGGACAGGGGGCACCGGGGAGCTGTTTTTT. Its protein product is CAWSHSPPGTGGTGELFF. This chain links TRBV30 with TRBJ2-2, with 11 nucleotides matching TRBD1. V lost 3 bases to trimming and J lost 4 bases; unmatched junction nucleotides: 13. This CDR3 contains 18 residues. Germline-derived CDR1 and CDR2 are GTSNPN and SVGIG (reference sequence).

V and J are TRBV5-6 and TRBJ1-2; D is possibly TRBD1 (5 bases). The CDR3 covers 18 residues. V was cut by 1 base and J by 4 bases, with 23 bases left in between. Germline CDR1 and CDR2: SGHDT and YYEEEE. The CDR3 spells CASSLFVQLQGRGYGYTF. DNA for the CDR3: TGTGCCAGCAGCTTGTTTGTCCAACTGCAGGGAAGAGGCTATGGCTACACCTTC. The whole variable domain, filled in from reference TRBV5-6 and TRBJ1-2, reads DAGVTQSPTHLIKTRGQQVTLRCSPKSGHDTVSWYQQALGQGPQFIFQYYEEEERQRGNFPDRFSGHQFPNYSSELNVNALLLGDSALYLCASSLFVQLQGRGYGYTFGSGTRLTVV.

CDR3 nucleotides: TGTGCCTGGAGTGTACTGGGTGGCGCGGGGGACACTTACAATGAGCAGTTCTTC. Translation: CAWSVLGGAGDTYNEQFF. This rearrangement joins TRBV30 to TRBJ2-1; possibly TRBD2 for D (7 bases). V lost 0 bases and J lost 4, with 22 bases in between. This CDR3 comprises 18 residues. Germline loops: CDR1 GTSNPN, CDR2 SVGIG (reference sequence).

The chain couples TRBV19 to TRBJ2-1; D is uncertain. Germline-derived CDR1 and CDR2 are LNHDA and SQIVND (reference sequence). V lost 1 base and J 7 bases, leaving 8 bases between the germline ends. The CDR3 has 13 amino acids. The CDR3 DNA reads TGTGCCAGTAGTATAGTGGGCTTGAATGAGCAGTTCTTC. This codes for CASSIVGLNEQFF.

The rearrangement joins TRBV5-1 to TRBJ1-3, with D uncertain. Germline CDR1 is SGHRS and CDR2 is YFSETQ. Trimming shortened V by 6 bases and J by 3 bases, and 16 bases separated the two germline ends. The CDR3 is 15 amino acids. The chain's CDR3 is CASTLGRGSGNTIYF. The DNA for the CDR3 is TGCGCCAGCACCCTGGGGAGAGGGAGTGGAAACACCATATATTTT.

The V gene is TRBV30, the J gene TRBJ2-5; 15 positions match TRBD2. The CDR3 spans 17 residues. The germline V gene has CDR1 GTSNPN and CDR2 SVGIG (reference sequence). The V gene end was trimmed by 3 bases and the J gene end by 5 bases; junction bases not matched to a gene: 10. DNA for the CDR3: TGTGCCTGGAGGGCCGGGACTAGCGGGGGGAGGAGGGAGACCCAGTACTTC. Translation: CAWRAGTSGGRRETQYF.

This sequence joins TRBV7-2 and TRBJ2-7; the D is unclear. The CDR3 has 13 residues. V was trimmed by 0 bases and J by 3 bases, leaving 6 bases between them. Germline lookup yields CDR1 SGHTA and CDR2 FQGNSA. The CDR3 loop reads CASSLAEHYEQYF. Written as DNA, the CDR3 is TGTGCCAGCAGCTTAGCAGAACACTACGAGCAGTACTTC.

As DNA, the CDR3 is TGCGCCAGCAGTTCGACGGGGGGGGCAGAGACCCAGTACTTC. As protein: CASSSTGGAETQYF. The chain links TRBV10-1 to TRBJ2-5, with 8 positions matching TRBD2. The CDR3 contains 14 residues. With V trimmed by 5 bases and J by 4 bases, 6 bases remained unmatched. Per germline, CDR1 WNHNN and CDR2 SYGVQD (reference sequence).

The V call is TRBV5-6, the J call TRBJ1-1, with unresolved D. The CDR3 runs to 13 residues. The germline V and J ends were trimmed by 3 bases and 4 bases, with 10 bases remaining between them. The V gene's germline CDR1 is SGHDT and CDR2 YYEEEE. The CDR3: CASSSGLPTEAFF. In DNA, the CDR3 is TGTGCCAGCAGCTCCGGTTTACCCACTGAAGCTTTCTTT.

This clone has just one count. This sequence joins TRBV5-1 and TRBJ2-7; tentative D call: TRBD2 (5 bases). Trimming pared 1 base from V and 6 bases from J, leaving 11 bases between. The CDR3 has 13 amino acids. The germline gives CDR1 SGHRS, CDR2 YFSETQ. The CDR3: CASSLKSGSEQYF. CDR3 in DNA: TGCGCCAGCAGCTTGAAATCGGGGTCCGAGCAGTACTTC.

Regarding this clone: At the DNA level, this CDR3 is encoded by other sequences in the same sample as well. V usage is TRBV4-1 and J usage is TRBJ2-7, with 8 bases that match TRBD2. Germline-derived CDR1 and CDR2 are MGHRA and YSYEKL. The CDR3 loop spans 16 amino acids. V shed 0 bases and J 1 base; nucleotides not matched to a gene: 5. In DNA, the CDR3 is TGCGCCAGCAGCCAAGAGGGAACTAGCGGATCCTACGAGCAGTACTTC. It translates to CASSQEGTSGSYEQYF.

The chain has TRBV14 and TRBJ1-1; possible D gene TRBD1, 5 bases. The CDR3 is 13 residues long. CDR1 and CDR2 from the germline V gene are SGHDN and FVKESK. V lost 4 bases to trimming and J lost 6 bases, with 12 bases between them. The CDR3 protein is CASSPHRGAEAFF. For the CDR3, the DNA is TGTGCCAGCAGCCCCCACCGGGGGGCTGAAGCTTTCTTT.

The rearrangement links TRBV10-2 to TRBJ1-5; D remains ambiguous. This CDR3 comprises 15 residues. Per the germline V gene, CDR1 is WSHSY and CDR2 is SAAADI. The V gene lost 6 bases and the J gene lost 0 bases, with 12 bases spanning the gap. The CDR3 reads CASRKSRISNQPQHF. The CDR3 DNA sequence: TGCGCCAGCAGAAAGTCCAGGATTAGCAATCAGCCCCAGCATTTT.

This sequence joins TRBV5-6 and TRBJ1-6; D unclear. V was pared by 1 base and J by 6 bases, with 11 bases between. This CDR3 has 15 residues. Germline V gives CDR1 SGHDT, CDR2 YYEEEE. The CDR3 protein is CASSLNSRVNSPLHF. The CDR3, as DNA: TGTGCCAGCAGCTTGAACAGCCGCGTTAATTCACCCCTCCACTTT.

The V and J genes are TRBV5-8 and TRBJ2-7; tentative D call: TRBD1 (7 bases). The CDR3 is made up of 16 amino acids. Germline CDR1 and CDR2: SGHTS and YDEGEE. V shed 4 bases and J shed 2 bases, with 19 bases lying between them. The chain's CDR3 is CASSTPRARGAYEQYF. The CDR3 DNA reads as TGTGCCAGCAGCACCCCTAGGGCCAGGGGGGCCTACGAGCAGTACTTC.

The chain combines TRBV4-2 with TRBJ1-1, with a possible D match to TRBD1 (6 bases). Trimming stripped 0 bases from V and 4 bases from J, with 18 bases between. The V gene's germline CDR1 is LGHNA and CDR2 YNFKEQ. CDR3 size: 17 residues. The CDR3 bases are TGTGCCAGCAGCCAAGAATCGCAGGGGCCAACCCCCACTGAAGCTTTCTTT. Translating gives CASSQESQGPTPTEAFF.

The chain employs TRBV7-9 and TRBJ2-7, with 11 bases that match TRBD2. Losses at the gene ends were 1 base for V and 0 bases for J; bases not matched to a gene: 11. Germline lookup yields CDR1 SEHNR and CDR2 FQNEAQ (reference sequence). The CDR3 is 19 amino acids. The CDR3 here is CASSLVPTSGGRSSYEQYF. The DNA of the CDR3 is TGTGCCAGCAGCTTAGTCCCAACTAGCGGGGGCCGAAGCTCCTACGAGCAGTACTTC.

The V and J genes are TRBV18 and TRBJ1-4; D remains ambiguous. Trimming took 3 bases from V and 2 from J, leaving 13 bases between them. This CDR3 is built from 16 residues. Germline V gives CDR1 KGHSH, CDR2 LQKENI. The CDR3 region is CASSPRSGRTNEKLFF. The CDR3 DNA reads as TGTGCCAGCTCACCTCGGAGCGGTCGGACTAATGAAAAACTGTTTTTT.

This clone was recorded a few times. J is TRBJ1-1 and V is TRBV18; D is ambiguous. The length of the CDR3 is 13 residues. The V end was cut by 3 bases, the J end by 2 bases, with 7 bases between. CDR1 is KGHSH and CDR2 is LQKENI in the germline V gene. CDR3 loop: CASSPVVNTEAFF. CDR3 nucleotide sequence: TGTGCCAGCTCACCCGTTGTAAACACTGAAGCTTTCTTT.